This is a list of T cell receptor beta chains from one sample in a study of T cells after posttransplantation cyclophosphamide. Here immunoSEQ multiplex PCR was the method, and the copy in TCRdb shows in-frame clones only, minus some. The table includes about 5,400 clones, 90% to 95% detected once. The sample was CD4+ T cells sorted from bone marrow. Receptor source: a woman aged 60-70 years in good health, CMV-negative, and a related stem cell transplant donor. Each CDR3 is given with its conserved first and last residue. A D gene is named only where the DNA matches it firmly. Rows may omit the clone size; those that give it use once, few, many or a size class.

cdr3_nt cdr3_aa v_call d_call j_call cdr3_length clone_size
TGTGCCAGCAGCGGGAGAATGACACCTCTTGAAAAACTGTTTTTT CASSGRMTPLEKLFF TRBV5-5 . TRBJ1-4 15 .
TGTGCCAGCAGTGATGACGGACTAGCGGGGCCGAACACCGGGGAGCTGTTTTTT CASSDDGLAGPNTGELFF TRBV2 TRBD2 TRBJ2-2 18 .
TGTGCCAGCAGCCGTGACAGACTTTACATGGGCAATGAGCAGTTCTTC CASSRDRLYMGNEQFF TRBV7-9 . TRBJ2-1 16 .
TGTGCCAGCAGCTTATCTGGCGGGGGATACGGGGAGCTGTTTTTT CASSLSGGGYGELFF TRBV11-2 TRBD2 TRBJ2-2 15 once
TGTGCCAGCAGCTTAACACGGACAGTAAACGGGGAGCTGTTTTTT CASSLTRTVNGELFF TRBV7-9 . TRBJ2-2 15 few
TGCAGCGTTGACAGGGGGTACGAGCAGTACTTC CSVDRGYEQYF TRBV29-1 TRBD1 TRBJ2-7 11 .
TGTGCCAGTAGTGCCCGGACAGCTAATAGCAATCAGCCCCAGCATTTT CASSARTANSNQPQHF TRBV19 . TRBJ1-5 16 .
TGTGCCAGCAGTGGACCAGGGGGCAGTGGCTACACCTTC CASSGPGGSGYTF TRBV25-1 TRBD1 TRBJ1-2 13 .
TGTGCCAGCAGAATCCAAGGGACAGCTGTAAACTATGGCTACACCTTC CASRIQGTAVNYGYTF TRBV28 TRBD1 TRBJ1-2 16 .
TGTGCCAGCAGTCGACAGATCGGCTACGAGCAGTACTTC CASSRQIGYEQYF TRBV28 . TRBJ2-7 13 .
TGTGCCAGCAGCCGACCGGGAGCGGGAGAGGATAGGGAGCAGTACTTC CASSRPGAGEDREQYF TRBV7-9 TRBD2 TRBJ2-7 16 .
TGTGCCAGTAGTATTAGGGGCAGGGAACAAGAGACCCAGTACTTC CASSIRGREQETQYF TRBV19 . TRBJ2-5 15 .
TGTGCCAGCAGCTACCGGGAGGGGTCTACTGAAGCTTTCTTT CASSYREGSTEAFF TRBV7-6 . TRBJ1-1 14 .
TGTGCCAGCAGTTTTCGGGGGATGGGTCAGCCCCAGCATTTT CASSFRGMGQPQHF TRBV28 . TRBJ1-5 14 .
TGTGCCAGCAGTTCCCCACAGATGAACACTGAAGCTTTCTTT CASSSPQMNTEAFF TRBV6-6 . TRBJ1-1 14 .
TGCGCCAGCAGCTCCGGCCGGCGGACCTACGAGCAGTACTTC CASSSGRRTYEQYF TRBV5-1 . TRBJ2-7 14 .
TGTGCCACCAGCAGCCGCGGGTTGAACTATGGCTACACCTTC CATSSRGLNYGYTF TRBV15 . TRBJ1-2 14 .